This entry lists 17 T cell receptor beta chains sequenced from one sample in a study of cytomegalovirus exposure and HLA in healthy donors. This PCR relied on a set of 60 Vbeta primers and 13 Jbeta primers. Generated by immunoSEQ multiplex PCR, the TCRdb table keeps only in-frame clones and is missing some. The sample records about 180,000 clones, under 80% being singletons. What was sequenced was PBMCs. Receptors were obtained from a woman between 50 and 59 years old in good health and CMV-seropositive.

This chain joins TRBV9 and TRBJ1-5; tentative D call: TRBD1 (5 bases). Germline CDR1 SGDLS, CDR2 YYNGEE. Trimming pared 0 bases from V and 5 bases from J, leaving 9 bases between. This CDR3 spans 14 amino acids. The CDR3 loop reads CASSVGAGDQPQHF. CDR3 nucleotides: TGTGCCAGCAGCGTAGGGGCGGGGGATCAGCCCCAGCATTTT.

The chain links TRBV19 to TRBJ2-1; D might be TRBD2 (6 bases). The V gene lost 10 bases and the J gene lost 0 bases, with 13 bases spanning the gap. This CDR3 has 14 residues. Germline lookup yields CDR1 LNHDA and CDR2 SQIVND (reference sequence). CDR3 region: CATARGSSYNEQFF. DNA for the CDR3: TGTGCCACCGCACGGGGGAGCTCCTACAATGAGCAGTTCTTC.

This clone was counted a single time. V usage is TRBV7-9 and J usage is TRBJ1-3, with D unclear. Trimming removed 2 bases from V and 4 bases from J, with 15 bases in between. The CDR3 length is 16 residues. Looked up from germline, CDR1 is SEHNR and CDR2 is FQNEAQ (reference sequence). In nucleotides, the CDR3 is TGTGCCAGCAGCTTACTCGGGGAGCTAACCGGAAACACCATATATTTT. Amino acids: CASSLLGELTGNTIYF.

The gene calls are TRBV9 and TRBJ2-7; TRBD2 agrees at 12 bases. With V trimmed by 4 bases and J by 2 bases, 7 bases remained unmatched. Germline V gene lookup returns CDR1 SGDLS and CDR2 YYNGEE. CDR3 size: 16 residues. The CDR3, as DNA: TGTGCCAGCAGCCCTCGGACTAGCGGGGCTACCTACGAGCAGTACTTC. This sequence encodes CASSPRTSGATYEQYF. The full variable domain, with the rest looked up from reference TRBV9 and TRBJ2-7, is DSGVTQTPKHLITATGQRVTLRCSPRSGDLSVYWYQQSLDQGLQFLIQYYNGEERAKGNILERFSAQQFPDLHSELNLSSLELGDSALYFCASSPRTSGATYEQYFGPGTRLTVT.

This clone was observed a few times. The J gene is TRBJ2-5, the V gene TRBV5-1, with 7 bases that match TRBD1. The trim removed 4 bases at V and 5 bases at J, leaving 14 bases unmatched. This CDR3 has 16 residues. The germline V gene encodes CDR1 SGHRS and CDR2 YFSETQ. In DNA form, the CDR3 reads TGCGCCAGCAGCCCTATCCACAGGGGATCGGGGGAGACCCAGTACTTC. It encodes CASSPIHRGSGETQYF. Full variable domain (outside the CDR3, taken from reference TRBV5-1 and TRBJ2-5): KAGVTQTPRYLIKTRGQQVTLSCSPISGHRSVSWYQQTPGQGLQFLFEYFSETQRNKGNFPGRFSGRQFSNSRSEMNVSTLELGDSALYLCASSPIHRGSGETQYFGPGTRLLVL.

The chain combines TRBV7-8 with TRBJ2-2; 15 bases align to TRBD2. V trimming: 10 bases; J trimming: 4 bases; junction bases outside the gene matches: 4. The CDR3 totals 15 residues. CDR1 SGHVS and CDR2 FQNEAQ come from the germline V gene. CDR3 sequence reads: CATGTSGGPTGELFF. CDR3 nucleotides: TGTGCCACTGGGACTAGCGGGGGGCCCACCGGGGAGCTGTTTTTT.

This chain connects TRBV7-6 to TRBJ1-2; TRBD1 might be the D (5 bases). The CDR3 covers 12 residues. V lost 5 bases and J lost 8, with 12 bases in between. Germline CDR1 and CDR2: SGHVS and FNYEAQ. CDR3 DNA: TGTGCCAGCAGCCAGCGGGGGGACGGCTACACCTTC. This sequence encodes CASSQRGDGYTF.

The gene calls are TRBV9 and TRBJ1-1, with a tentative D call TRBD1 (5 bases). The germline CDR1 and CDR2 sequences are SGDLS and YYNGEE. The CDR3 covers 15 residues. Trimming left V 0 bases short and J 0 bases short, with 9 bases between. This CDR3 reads CASSVGGVLNTEAFF. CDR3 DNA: TGTGCCAGCAGCGTAGGGGGCGTTCTGAACACTGAAGCTTTCTTT.

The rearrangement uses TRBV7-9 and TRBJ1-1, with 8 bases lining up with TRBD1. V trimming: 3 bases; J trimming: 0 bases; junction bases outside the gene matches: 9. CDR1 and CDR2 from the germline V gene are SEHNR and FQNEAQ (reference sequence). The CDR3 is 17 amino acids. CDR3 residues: CASSFGAGQVMNTEAFF. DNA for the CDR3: TGTGCCAGCAGCTTTGGAGCGGGACAGGTTATGAACACTGAAGCTTTCTTT. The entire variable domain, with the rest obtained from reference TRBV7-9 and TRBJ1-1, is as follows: DTGVSQNPRHKITKRGQNVTFRCDPISEHNRLYWYRQTLGQGPEFLTYFQNEAQLEKSRLLSDRFSAERPKGSFSTLEIQRTEQGDSAMYLCASSFGAGQVMNTEAFFGQGTRLTVV.

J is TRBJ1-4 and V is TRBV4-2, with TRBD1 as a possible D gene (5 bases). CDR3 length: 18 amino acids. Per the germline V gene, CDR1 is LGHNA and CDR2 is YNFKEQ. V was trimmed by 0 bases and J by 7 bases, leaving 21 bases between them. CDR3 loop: CASSQDEAGLQWGEKLFF. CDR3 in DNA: TGTGCCAGCAGCCAAGATGAGGCGGGGCTCCAGTGGGGTGAAAAACTGTTTTTT.

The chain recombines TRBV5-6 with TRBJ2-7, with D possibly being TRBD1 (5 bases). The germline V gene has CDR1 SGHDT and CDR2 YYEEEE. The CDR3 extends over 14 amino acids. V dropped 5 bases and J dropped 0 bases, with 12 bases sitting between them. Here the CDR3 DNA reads TGTGCCAGCAGATATAGGGGCAGCTCCTACGAGCAGTACTTC. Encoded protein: CASRYRGSSYEQYF.

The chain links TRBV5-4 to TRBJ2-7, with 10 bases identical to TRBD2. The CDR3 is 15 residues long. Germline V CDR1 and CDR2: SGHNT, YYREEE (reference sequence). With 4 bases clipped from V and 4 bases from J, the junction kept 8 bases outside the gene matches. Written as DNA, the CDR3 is TGTGCCAGCAGCCGTGAAGCGGGGGGGCTGTACGAGCAGTACTTC. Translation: CASSREAGGLYEQYF.

CDR3 residues: CASSHTASGGTDTQYF. DNA of the CDR3: TGTGCCAGCAGCCATACGGCTAGCGGGGGGACAGATACGCAGTATTTT. This rearrangement joins TRBV13 to TRBJ2-3, with 11 bases aligning to TRBD2. Unmatched junction bases numbered 7, after V lost 5 bases and J lost 3 bases. Germline V lookup: CDR1 PRHDT, CDR2 FYEKMQ (reference sequence). The CDR3 extends over 16 amino acids.

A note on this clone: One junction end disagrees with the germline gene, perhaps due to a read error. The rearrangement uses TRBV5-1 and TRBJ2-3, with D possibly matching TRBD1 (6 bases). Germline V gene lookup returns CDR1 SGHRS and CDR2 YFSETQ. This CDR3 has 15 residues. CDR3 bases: TGCGCCAGCAGTTTGGACAGCTCTAGCACAGATACGCAGTATTTT. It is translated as CASSLDSSSTDTQYF.

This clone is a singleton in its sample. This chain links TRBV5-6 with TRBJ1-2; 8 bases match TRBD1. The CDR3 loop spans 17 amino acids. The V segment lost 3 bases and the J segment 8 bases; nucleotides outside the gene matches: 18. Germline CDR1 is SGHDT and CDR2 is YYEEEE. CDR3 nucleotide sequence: TGTGCCAGCAGCTCGACTATCCGGACAGGGCTGATGGGAGGCTACACCTTC. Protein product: CASSSTIRTGLMGGYTF.

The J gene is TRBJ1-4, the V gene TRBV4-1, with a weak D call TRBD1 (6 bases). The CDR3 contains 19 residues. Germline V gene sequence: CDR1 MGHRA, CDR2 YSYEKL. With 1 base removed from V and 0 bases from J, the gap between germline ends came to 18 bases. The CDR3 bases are TGCGCCAGCAGCCAAGCCGAGTCGGGACAATTTGCAACTAATGAAAAACTGTTTTTT. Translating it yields CASSQAESGQFATNEKLFF.

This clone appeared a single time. Written as DNA, the CDR3 is TGTGCCAGCAGCTCCTCCGGGACTGTGGGTTCACCCCTCCACTTT. Translating it yields CASSSSGTVGSPLHF. The gene calls are TRBV7-2 and TRBJ1-6; possible D gene TRBD1, 5 bases. The CDR3 is made up of 15 amino acids. Germline V gene sequence: CDR1 SGHTA, CDR2 FQGNSA. Trimming stripped 4 bases from V and 9 bases from J, with 16 bases between.